Listed here are 20 T cell receptor beta chains from one sample, sequenced in a study of blood T cell repertoires in COVID-19. The protocol was immunoSEQ multiplex PCR, while the TCRdb copy is restricted to in-frame clones and leaves out a portion. Altogether 250,000 to 300,000 clones are present, around 89% being singletons, with the ten largest covering 4.6%. Sequenced material: peripheral blood. The receptors shown here come from a man in his forties with acute or convalescent COVID-19.

The chain joins TRBV7-9 to TRBJ1-4; no firm D call. V lost 6 bases, J lost 0 bases, and 8 bases lay in between. Germline CDR1 reads SEHNR; CDR2 reads FQNEAQ (reference sequence). This CDR3 spans 14 amino acids. The CDR3 loop is CASRREATNEKLFF. The CDR3 region has the DNA TGTGCCAGCAGGCGGGAGGCAACTAATGAAAAACTGTTTTTT.

This chain joins TRBV6-5 and TRBJ1-2, with TRBD1 matching over 8 bases. The CDR3 is 14 amino acids. V trimming: 8 bases; J trimming: 3 bases; junction bases outside the gene matches: 8. Germline values: CDR1 MNHEY, CDR2 SVGAGI. The DNA of the CDR3 is TGTGCCAGCTTTAGGGGACAGGTCTACTATGGCTACACCTTC. Translating gives CASFRGQVYYGYTF.

The chain combines TRBV6-5 with TRBJ2-7, with a possible D match to TRBD2 (6 bases). This CDR3 region has 14 residues. The V and J ends lost 5 bases and 3 bases respectively, with 14 bases between them. The germline V gene has CDR1 MNHEY and CDR2 SVGAGI. DNA for the CDR3: TGTGCCAGCAGTCGTGGAGGGTTCCTCTACGAGCAGTACTTC. Protein sequence: CASSRGGFLYEQYF.

The rearrangement uses TRBV30 and TRBJ2-7; no clear D gene. The ends were cut back, 2 bases at V and 3 bases at J, with 8 bases in the middle. Germline V gives CDR1 GTSNPN, CDR2 SVGIG (reference sequence). CDR3 length: 12 residues. CDR3 sequence (DNA): TGTGCCTGGAGTTATCTCTACTACGAGCAGTACTTC. Its translation: CAWSYLYYEQYF. Full variable domain (remainder filled in from reference TRBV30 and TRBJ2-7): SQTIHQWPATLVQPVGSPLSLECTVEGTSNPNLYWYRQAAGRGLQLLFYSVGIGQISSEVPQNLSASRPQDRQFILSSKKLLLSDSGFYLCAWSYLYYEQYFGPGTRLTVT.

The chain has TRBV12-5 and TRBJ1-3, with D possibly being TRBD1 (5 bases). Germline V gives CDR1 LGHNT, CDR2 FRNRAP. Trimming stripped 6 bases from V and 4 bases from J, with 13 bases between. CDR3 length: 14 amino acids. CDR3 amino acids: CASGPGGVGNTIYF. CDR3 DNA sequence: TGTGCTAGTGGACCCGGGGGGGTAGGAAACACCATATATTTT.

This chain uses TRBV12-5 with TRBJ2-1, with TRBD1 matching over 7 bases. V was pared by 1 base and J by 8 bases, with 8 bases of the junction left unmatched. Germline V gene lookup returns CDR1 LGHNT and CDR2 FRNRAP. CDR3 size: 15 residues. CDR3 bases: TGTGCTAGTGGTTTGGGCTTAACAGGGGTGGATGAGCAGTTCTTC. It codes for CASGLGLTGVDEQFF.

The chain couples TRBV6-5 to TRBJ2-3, with 8 positions matching TRBD2. Unmatched junction bases numbered 5, after V lost 6 bases and J lost 3 bases. There are 14 residues in the CDR3. Germline V gene data show CDR1 as MNHEY and CDR2 as SVGAGI. The CDR3 sequence is CASRESGGTDTQYF. The CDR3 DNA sequence: TGTGCCAGCAGAGAGAGCGGGGGAACAGATACGCAGTATTTT.

This chain connects TRBV4-1 to TRBJ2-3; TRBD2 matches at 8 bases. The CDR3 contains 17 residues. The junction had 11 bases not matched to a gene; V was cut back by 4 bases and J by 2 bases. CDR1 and CDR2 from the germline V gene are MGHRA and YSYEKL. CDR3 bases: TGCGCCAGCAGCCCCCTGGTAGCGGGGTTTGACACAGATACGCAGTATTTT. Protein sequence: CASSPLVAGFDTDTQYF.

This chain joins TRBV29-1 and TRBJ2-1; no clear D. The CDR3 is 10 residues long. V gave up 3 bases and J gave up 6 bases, with 3 bases separating them. Per the germline V gene, CDR1 is SQVTM and CDR2 is ANQGSEA. The CDR3 region has the DNA TGCAGCGTTGACGGCAATGAGCAGTTCTTC. Translating gives CSVDGNEQFF.

This clone was observed once. The genes are TRBV5-1 and TRBJ1-1; D uncertain. The CDR3 runs 15 residues. V gave up 4 bases and J gave up 1 base, with 14 bases separating them. From germline, CDR1 is SGHRS and CDR2 YFSETQ. CDR3 residues: CASSLSVRQNTEAFF. For the CDR3, the DNA is TGCGCCAGCAGCCTTTCGGTTCGACAGAACACTGAAGCTTTCTTT.

This clone was counted a single time. The chain links TRBV4-1 to TRBJ2-3; D is perhaps TRBD2 (6 bases). CDR1 and CDR2 (germline): MGHRA, YSYEKL. This CDR3 is built from 18 residues. Trimming removed 5 bases from V and 3 bases from J, with 24 bases in between. The CDR3 coding sequence is TGCGCCAGCAGCTCTGAACTACCGGGCCCCGGAGGGACAGATACGCAGTATTTT. Translation gives CASSSELPGPGGTDTQYF.

The chain uses TRBV7-6 and TRBJ1-1; no clear D. The length of the CDR3 is 14 residues. The germline V gene has CDR1 SGHVS and CDR2 FNYEAQ. Trimming removed 5 bases from V and 4 bases from J, with 14 bases in between. This chain's CDR3 is CASSPTPRGTEAFF. CDR3 nucleotides: TGTGCCAGCAGCCCTACGCCACGGGGCACTGAAGCTTTCTTT.

V gene TRBV5-1 combines with J gene TRBJ2-3, with D perhaps matching TRBD1 (6 bases). The germline V gene has CDR1 SGHRS and CDR2 YFSETQ. The CDR3 loop spans 16 amino acids. V lost 3 bases, J lost 0 bases, and 14 bases lay in between. For the CDR3, the DNA is TGCGCCAGCAGCTCCCTTGACAGGACTAGCACAGATACGCAGTATTTT. Protein sequence: CASSSLDRTSTDTQYF.

This clone has only a few counts. The chain carries TRBV30 and TRBJ1-4, with 10 bases that match TRBD1. Losses at the gene ends were 2 bases for V and 5 bases for J; bases not matched to a gene: 8. The CDR3 contains 16 residues. Germline CDR1 and CDR2: GTSNPN and SVGIG (reference sequence). CDR3 amino acids: CAWSLGQGGRNEKLFF. CDR3 nucleotide sequence: TGTGCCTGGAGTCTTGGACAGGGGGGCCGGAATGAAAAACTGTTTTTT.

This rearrangement joins TRBV5-1 to TRBJ1-1, with 7 bases identical to TRBD1. Germline-derived CDR1 and CDR2 are SGHRS and YFSETQ. CDR3 length: 14 residues. V lost 4 bases to trimming and J lost 4 bases; unmatched junction nucleotides: 7. CDR3 region: CASSDLTGSTEAFF. The DNA of the CDR3 is TGCGCCAGCAGCGATCTGACAGGGTCCACTGAAGCTTTCTTT.

As concerns this clone: This CDR3 is also generated by other DNA sequences in the sample. The chain has TRBV5-1 and TRBJ1-1; 9 nucleotides line up with TRBD1. The V and J ends lost 3 bases and 5 bases, in that order; junction bases with no gene match: 2. This CDR3 comprises 13 residues. Germline CDR1 and CDR2: SGHRS and YFSETQ. The CDR3 DNA follows: TGCGCCAGCAGCTCAGGACAGGGGACTGAAGCTTTCTTT. This encodes CASSSGQGTEAFF. Drawing the rest from reference TRBV5-1 and TRBJ1-1, the complete variable domain is KAGVTQTPRYLIKTRGQQVTLSCSPISGHRSVSWYQQTPGQGLQFLFEYFSETQRNKGNFPGRFSGRQFSNSRSEMNVSTLELGDSALYLCASSSGQGTEAFFGQGTRLTVV.

This clone has only a few counts. The gene calls are TRBV10-3 and TRBJ1-3; 9 nucleotides line up with TRBD1. Germline V CDR1 and CDR2: ENHRY, SYGVKD. The trim removed 4 bases at V and 4 bases at J, leaving 8 bases unmatched. CDR3 length: 16 residues. As DNA, the CDR3 is TGTGCCATCAGTGGTGGGACGGGACAGGGAGGAAACACCATATATTTT. As protein: CAISGGTGQGGNTIYF.

This clone appeared a few times. V and J are TRBV2 and TRBJ1-5, with D perhaps TRBD1 (5 bases). From germline, CDR1 is SNHLY and CDR2 FYNNEI. The V gene lost 4 bases and the J gene lost 3 bases, with 13 bases spanning the gap. This CDR3 has 15 amino acids. DNA for the CDR3: TGTGCCAGCAGTGGGGGCCTCTCCCCCAATCAGCCCCAGCATTTT. Protein product: CASSGGLSPNQPQHF.

The chain couples TRBV15 to TRBJ2-1, with 7 bases identical to TRBD2. The V gene's germline CDR1 is LNHNV and CDR2 YYDKDF (reference sequence). J lost 4 bases, V lost 3 bases, and 12 bases had no gene match. The length of the CDR3 is 17 residues. The CDR3 protein is CATSSGSGGGKYNEQFF. CDR3 DNA sequence: TGTGCCACCAGCAGCGGGAGTGGGGGGGGGAAGTACAATGAGCAGTTCTTC.

The genes are TRBV10-3 and TRBJ1-3; 7 positions match TRBD1. The length of the CDR3 is 15 residues. CDR1 ENHRY and CDR2 SYGVKD come from the germline V gene. V was pared by 10 bases and J by 2 bases, with 11 bases of the junction left unmatched. For the CDR3, the DNA is TGTGCCAGCTCGAAGGAGGGGGCGGCTGGAAACACCATATATTTT. Translated, it gives CASSKEGAAGNTIYF.